The rows below give T cell receptor beta chains drawn from one sample of a study of beta chain features in type 1 diabetes. Produced via immunoSEQ multiplex PCR; TCRdb's table is partial and in-frame only. In the table there are over 350,000 clones, about 14% of which are singletons. The material sequenced was naive CD4+ T cells from blood. Source of these receptors: a woman aged 18-30 years in good health. Both conserved end residues are part of each CDR3. Size values are once, few and many counts, or a class for expanded clones, and some rows have none.

clone size	V gene	J gene	CDR3 protein
few	TRBV5-1	TRBJ2-7	CASSSGQTYEQYF
few	TRBV6-5	TRBJ1-1	CASSYSMGTNTEAFF
few	TRBV2	TRBJ2-1	CASKDGRAVSYNEQFF
-	TRBV19	TRBJ2-7	CASSVQGADEQYF
-	TRBV5-4	TRBJ1-2	CASSFRGQGGYTF
few	TRBV7-6	TRBJ2-2	CASSLGLATGELFF
few	TRBV27	TRBJ1-2	CASRGQGVPGYTF
-	TRBV27	TRBJ2-7	CASSKTSGMRYEQYF
few	TRBV25-1	TRBJ1-1	CASSGSLGNTEAFF
few	TRBV29-1	TRBJ2-3	CSVDGRGAQYF
-	TRBV4-1	TRBJ1-1	CASSHPDRVTEAFF
-	TRBV5-1	TRBJ2-1	CASSLRSGRDNEQFF
-	TRBV19	TRBJ2-3	CASRLQGYGTDTQYF
-	TRBV2	TRBJ1-5	CASSPDTSQHF
few	TRBV4-2	TRBJ2-5	CASSENRETQYF
few	TRBV5-1	TRBJ1-5	CASSPGGNQPQHF
-	TRBV4-1	TRBJ2-1	CASSQDRNRGEQFF
few	TRBV30	TRBJ1-5	CAWSVEQGQPQHF
-	TRBV19	TRBJ2-1	CASSIWSGSVGEQFF
-	TRBV9	TRBJ2-7	CASSVGAGGFYEQYF
-	TRBV4-3	TRBJ2-3	CASSQRRDRVTPDTQYF
-	TRBV13	TRBJ1-1	CASSLRDSRATEAFF
few	TRBV19	TRBJ1-5	CASSWENSNQPQHF
-	TRBV9	TRBJ2-2	CASVRSALAGDGGELFF
-	TRBV19	TRBJ2-7	CASSPRSIQSEQYF
few	TRBV30	TRBJ2-1	CAWSSLASSYNEQFF
-	TRBV12-5	TRBJ2-1	CASGSSPGVTYNEQFF
few	TRBV13	TRBJ2-1	CASSLDRDNEQFF
-	TRBV5-4	TRBJ2-3	CASSISGSAIDTQYF
few	TRBV7-8	TRBJ2-1	CASSFSGSYNEQFF
-	TRBV6-5	TRBJ2-1	CASSFNGNYEQFF
-	TRBV6-5	TRBJ2-3	CASRRLAGFTDTQYF
-	TRBV11-3	TRBJ2-7	CASSLFAGKAYEQYF
-	TRBV29-1	TRBJ2-5	CSVGGWRTQPYF
-	TRBV2	TRBJ2-5	CASSETVKETQYF
few	TRBV19	TRBJ1-5	CASTRTGRYQPQHF
few	TRBV5-1	TRBJ2-1	CASSLTGLAGNEQFF